The 29 T cell receptor beta chains reported below all come from one sample, sequenced in a study of T cell changes during pregnancy in multiple sclerosis. Some clones are missing from TCRdb's copy, which holds only in-frame ones; the method was immunoSEQ multiplex PCR. Of about 100,000 clones in the sample, over 80% were seen once. The sample was peripheral blood, taken after pregnancy. The receptors were gathered from a female donor with multiple sclerosis, enrolled in a pregnancy study.

The chain is built from TRBV5-1 and TRBJ2-1; 14 nucleotides match TRBD2. V was clipped by 0 bases and J by 14 bases; unmatched bases: 7. CDR3 size: 15 residues. The V gene's germline CDR1 is SGHRS and CDR2 YFSETQ. The chain's CDR3 is CASSLAAGLAGEKFF. Written as DNA, the CDR3 is TGCGCCAGCAGCTTGGCAGCGGGACTAGCGGGGGAAAAGTTCTTC.

The chain is built from TRBV9 and TRBJ2-2; 14 bases are shared with TRBD2. The CDR3 loop spans 18 amino acids. Germline V CDR1 and CDR2: SGDLS, YYNGEE. V dropped 4 bases and J dropped 0; count of bases not matched to a gene: 5. CDR3 in amino acids: CASSPRLAGGSNTGELFF. Here the CDR3 DNA reads TGTGCCAGCAGCCCCCGACTAGCGGGGGGGTCGAACACCGGGGAGCTGTTTTTT.

V and J are TRBV12-5 and TRBJ2-1; 8 bases agree with TRBD2. CDR3 length: 16 amino acids. The germline V gene has CDR1 LGHNT and CDR2 FRNRAP. V lost 1 base and J lost 5; bases outside the gene matches: 7. In nucleotides, the CDR3 is TGTGCTAGTGGTTTGGAGTCTAGCGGGCTTGACAATGAGCAGTTCTTC. It translates to CASGLESSGLDNEQFF. Combining the CDR3 with reference TRBV12-5 and TRBJ2-1 gives the whole variable domain DARVTQTPRHKVTEMGQEVTMRCQPILGHNTVFWYRQTMMQGLELLAYFRNRAPLDDSGMPKDRFSAEMPDATLATLKIQPSEPRDSAVYFCASGLESSGLDNEQFFGPGTRLTVL.

The chain employs TRBV5-6 and TRBJ1-2; 10 positions match TRBD1. CDR1 and CDR2 (germline): SGHDT, YYEEEE. CDR3 size: 16 residues. After removal of 4 bases from V and 2 bases from J, the junction contained 8 bases not matched to a gene. CDR3 residues: CASSDVGTGANYGYTF. The CDR3 DNA reads TGTGCCAGCAGCGATGTGGGGACAGGGGCCAACTATGGCTACACCTTC.

CDR3 sequence reads: CASSWGRTGNYEQYF. As DNA, the CDR3 is TGTGCCAGCAGTTGGGGGCGGACAGGGAACTACGAGCAGTACTTC. The chain recombines TRBV6-1 with TRBJ2-7; 8 positions agree with TRBD1. CDR1 and CDR2 from the germline V gene are MNHNS and SASEGT. The CDR3 totals 15 residues. The ends lost 5 bases at V and 3 bases at J; junction bases unmatched: 9.

V is TRBV30 and J is TRBJ2-2, with TRBD2 matching over 7 bases. The CDR3 extends over 15 amino acids. In germline, CDR1 is GTSNPN, CDR2 SVGIG (reference sequence). V shed 4 bases and J 4 bases; nucleotides not matched to a gene: 9. CDR3 residues: CAWTGGFTVTGELFF. In DNA, the CDR3 is TGTGCCTGGACGGGAGGTTTTACGGTCACCGGGGAGCTGTTTTTT. Based on the CDR3 plus reference TRBV30 and TRBJ2-2, the full variable domain is SQTIHQWPATLVQPVGSPLSLECTVEGTSNPNLYWYRQAAGRGLQLLFYSVGIGQISSEVPQNLSASRPQDRQFILSSKKLLLSDSGFYLCAWTGGFTVTGELFFGEGSRLTVL.

The gene calls are TRBV29-1 and TRBJ1-1; TRBD1 might be the D (5 bases). CDR1 is SQVTM, CDR2 ANQGSEA, per germline. This CDR3 comprises 19 residues. Trimming cost V 1 base and J 1 base, with 25 bases left between them. This CDR3 reads CSVEGLSPQNHRRNTEAFF. The CDR3 DNA sequence: TGCAGCGTTGAAGGGCTTTCCCCCCAGAATCACAGGAGGAACACTGAAGCTTTCTTT.

The chain couples TRBV7-8 to TRBJ1-5; 11 bases line up with TRBD1. The CDR3 is made up of 15 amino acids. Germline CDR1 SGHVS, CDR2 FQNEAQ. Germline trimming cut 7 bases from V and 7 bases from J; bases unmatched to any gene: 9. Here the CDR3 reads CASKKDRGRRQPQHF. CDR3 DNA sequence: TGTGCCAGCAAAAAGGACAGGGGGCGCCGGCAGCCCCAGCATTTT.

This clone occurred once. The V and J genes are TRBV7-9 and TRBJ2-7; D perhaps matches TRBD1 (5 bases). The germline V and J ends were trimmed by 5 bases and 1 base, with 9 bases remaining between them. The CDR3 totals 13 residues. The germline V gene has CDR1 SEHNR and CDR2 FQNEAQ (reference sequence). In nucleotides, the CDR3 is TGTGCCAGCAGCGTAGGGGCTTCCTACGAGCAGTACTTC. It encodes CASSVGASYEQYF.

This clone appeared a single time. The chain links TRBV13 to TRBJ2-5, with D uncertain. The CDR3 is 12 amino acids. Trimming took 5 bases from V and 4 from J, leaving 8 bases between them. Germline CDR1 is PRHDT and CDR2 is FYEKMQ (reference sequence). Here the CDR3 DNA reads TGTGCCAGCAGCATCCTCCGAGAGACCCAGTACTTC. It yields the protein CASSILRETQYF.

This clone has just a few counts. V gene TRBV29-1 combines with J gene TRBJ1-5, with D perhaps matching TRBD1 (6 bases). CDR3 length: 13 residues. V shed 4 bases and J shed 5 bases, with 12 bases lying between them. CDR1 is SQVTM, CDR2 ANQGSEA, per germline. CDR3 loop: CSVVGQPDQPQHF. The CDR3 bases are TGCAGCGTTGTTGGACAGCCCGATCAGCCCCAGCATTTT.

V and J are TRBV4-3 and TRBJ2-2; 8 bases are shared with TRBD2. The CDR3 sequence is 19 residues long. Germline CDR1 reads LGHNA; CDR2 reads YSLEER. The V and J ends lost 0 bases and 0 bases, in that order; junction bases with no gene match: 9. CDR3 residues: CASSQDTSGGLANTGELFF. CDR3 DNA sequence: TGCGCCAGCAGCCAAGATACCAGCGGGGGCCTCGCGAACACCGGGGAGCTGTTTTTT.

This chain joins TRBV28 and TRBJ2-7; D perhaps matches TRBD2 (5 bases). The V gene's germline CDR1 is MDHEN and CDR2 SYDVKM. The CDR3 covers 16 residues. Trimming took off 2 bases at V and 6 bases at J, with 20 bases between the two ends. CDR3 in DNA: TGTGCCAGCAGTTTACCTCGGACTGAGGGTGGCTCCGAGCAGTACTTC. Translation gives CASSLPRTEGGSEQYF.

This chain links TRBV18 with TRBJ2-7; TRBD1 aligns across 11 bases. Germline-derived CDR1 and CDR2 are KGHSH and LQKENI. The CDR3 contains 16 residues. After removal of 3 bases from V and 5 bases from J, the junction contained 9 bases not matched to a gene. The CDR3 nucleotides are TGTGCCAGCTCACCCTGGACAGGGGGCCTTTCCCACGAGCAGTACTTC. Encoded protein: CASSPWTGGLSHEQYF.

The chain combines TRBV19 with TRBJ2-1; 9 bases match TRBD1. The CDR3 length is 18 residues. The germline V gene has CDR1 LNHDA and CDR2 SQIVND (reference sequence). With 5 bases clipped from V and 6 bases from J, the junction kept 17 bases outside the gene matches. This chain's CDR3 is CASSAWATTGGAGNEQFF. CDR3 sequence (DNA): TGTGCCAGTAGTGCGTGGGCCACAACAGGGGGCGCAGGCAATGAGCAGTTCTTC.

The chain links TRBV12-5 to TRBJ2-1; TRBD2 agrees at 9 bases. In germline, CDR1 is LGHNT, CDR2 FRNRAP. This CDR3 is built from 16 residues. V was pared by 0 bases and J by 7 bases, with 7 bases of the junction left unmatched. CDR3 sequence: CASGLVGGGARNEQFF. DNA of the CDR3: TGTGCTAGTGGTTTGGTCGGCGGGGGGGCTAGGAATGAGCAGTTCTTC.

The V gene is TRBV14, the J gene TRBJ2-1, with a tentative D call TRBD1 (5 bases). V dropped 5 bases and J dropped 4 bases, with 15 bases sitting between them. CDR3 length: 15 residues. Germline V gene lookup returns CDR1 SGHDN and CDR2 FVKESK. The CDR3 nucleotides are TGTGCCAGCAGCGTACGCAGGGATTTGTACAATGAGCAGTTCTTC. Its protein is CASSVRRDLYNEQFF.

This chain joins TRBV5-4 and TRBJ2-5; D remains unclear. Germline CDR1 and CDR2: SGHNT and YYREEE (reference sequence). V shed 1 base and J shed 1 base, with 5 bases lying between them. The CDR3 sequence is 13 residues long. CDR3 sequence reads: CASSLPGQETQYF. As DNA, the CDR3 is TGTGCCAGCAGCTTGCCAGGCCAAGAGACCCAGTACTTC.

The chain links TRBV4-2 to TRBJ2-7, with D perhaps matching TRBD1 (6 bases). Trimming took 4 bases from V and 2 from J, leaving 12 bases between them. The CDR3 covers 14 residues. Germline V gives CDR1 LGHNA, CDR2 YNFKEQ. The CDR3: CASSRDTGPYEQYF. The CDR3 DNA reads TGTGCCAGCAGCCGGGACACAGGACCCTACGAGCAGTACTTC.

The CDR3 DNA reads as TGTGCCAGCAGCCAATCGGTCGGCGGATATCAGCCCCAGCATTTT. It yields the protein CASSQSVGGYQPQHF. This chain joins TRBV16 and TRBJ1-5; D gene unclear. This CDR3 has 15 amino acids. With 0 bases removed from V and 5 bases from J, the gap between germline ends came to 11 bases. Germline V CDR1 and CDR2: KGHSY, FQNENV.

The sample holds one count of this clone. This chain connects TRBV29-1 to TRBJ1-1; weak D call: TRBD1 (6 bases). CDR1 is SQVTM and CDR2 is ANQGSEA in the germline V gene. Trimming pared 0 bases from V and 0 bases from J, leaving 8 bases between. CDR3 size: 14 residues. CDR3 amino acids: CSVEEAGVNTEAFF. CDR3 nucleotides: TGCAGCGTTGAAGAGGCAGGGGTGAACACTGAAGCTTTCTTT.

This chain joins TRBV10-1 and TRBJ2-7; TRBD2 is a possible D gene (6 bases). The length of the CDR3 is 17 residues. Deletions cut 4 bases from V and 6 bases from J, with 25 bases between. Looked up from germline, CDR1 is WNHNN and CDR2 is SYGVQD (reference sequence). In nucleotides, the CDR3 is TGCGCCAGCAGTGGATGTTTATGGTCTAGCGACTTCGGCGAGCAGTACTTC. As protein: CASSGCLWSSDFGEQYF.

The chain has TRBV4-2 and TRBJ1-4; D uncertain. The CDR3 has 15 amino acids. V was clipped by 5 bases and J by 7 bases, with 17 bases between them. Germline values: CDR1 LGHNA, CDR2 YNFKEQ. For the CDR3, the DNA is TGTGCCAGCAGCTACAATCCTTCGGCAGGTGAAAAACTGTTTTTT. It is translated as CASSYNPSAGEKLFF.

The chain joins TRBV11-2 to TRBJ1-2; D gene uncertain. CDR3 length: 14 amino acids. Per germline, CDR1 SGHAT and CDR2 FQNNGV. Between the trimmed V and J ends, which lost 5 bases and 5 bases, there was a span of 15 bases. The CDR3 is CASSRHGAPYGYTF. The CDR3 nucleotides read TGTGCCAGCAGCCGCCACGGAGCCCCTTATGGCTACACCTTC.

The V call is TRBV19, the J call TRBJ1-6; D gene unclear. V dropped 3 bases and J dropped 6 bases, with 12 bases sitting between them. Germline V gives CDR1 LNHDA, CDR2 SQIVND (reference sequence). The CDR3 covers 15 residues. Here the CDR3 DNA reads TGTGCCAGTAGTATCAGAGGTCTGCCTAATTCACCCCTCCACTTT. Protein product: CASSIRGLPNSPLHF.

CDR3 DNA sequence: TGTGCCAGCAGCGTAGGACAGCTGAACACTGAAGCTTTCTTT. Residues: CASSVGQLNTEAFF. The chain couples TRBV9 to TRBJ1-1; possibly TRBD1 for D (5 bases). The CDR3 covers 14 residues. V was shortened by 0 bases and J by 0 bases, with 6 bases between the two germline ends. Germline V gene data show CDR1 as SGDLS and CDR2 as YYNGEE.

The rearrangement uses TRBV2 and TRBJ2-1; 12 bases fit TRBD2. Trimming cost V 6 bases and J 4 bases; bases outside gene matches: 7. The germline V gene encodes CDR1 SNHLY and CDR2 FYNNEI. This CDR3 region has 16 residues. CDR3 in amino acids: CASSPPGLAGYNEQFF. CDR3 nucleotide sequence: TGTGCCAGCAGCCCCCCGGGACTAGCGGGTTACAATGAGCAGTTCTTC.

V and J are TRBV29-1 and TRBJ2-5; no reliable D call. Germline-derived CDR1 and CDR2 are SQVTM and ANQGSEA. The CDR3 is made up of 12 amino acids. Trimming pared 4 bases from V and 3 bases from J, leaving 9 bases between. In DNA, the CDR3 is TGCAGCGTTGGTAGCCGGGAAGAGACCCAGTACTTC. Translation gives CSVGSREETQYF.

The chain is built from TRBV9 and TRBJ2-2; D not resolved. Per germline, CDR1 SGDLS and CDR2 YYNGEE. The CDR3 totals 15 residues. Trimming removed 0 bases at V and 4 bases at J, with 10 bases between. This chain's CDR3 is CASSVGAAITGELFF. CDR3 DNA sequence: TGTGCCAGCAGCGTAGGGGCCGCAATCACCGGGGAGCTGTTTTTT.